This T cell receptor (beta chain) comes out of a study of T cell repertoires in ileal Crohn's disease. Looking at the study overall: All patients had surgery for stricturing (61%) or penetrating (roughly 39%) disease. The M0 sample came from the inflamed ileal portion of the resected specimen. About half received postoperative treatment, around 10 with thiopurines and about 20 anti-TNF.

Germline-derived CDR1 and CDR2 are ENHRY and SYGVKD. The CDR3 loop spans 18 amino acids. The junction had 14 bases not matched to a gene; V was cut back by 10 bases and J by 0 bases. Method: immunoSEQ multiplex PCR; TCRdb's copy keeps in-frame clones and lacks some. The table has some 16,000 clones, more than 85% seen once. Regarding time point: inflamed ileum from the surgical specimen. Sequencing input: ileal tissue. This TCR came from an adult with Crohn's disease. The V gene is TRBV10-3, the J gene TRBJ2-6; 8 bases align to TRBD1. DNA for the CDR3: TGTGCCACGGTGGACAGGGACTTAATCAGCTCTGGGGCCAACGTCCTGACTTTC. This sequence encodes CATVDRDLISSGANVLTF.